This T cell receptor beta chain was observed in a study of blood T cell repertoires in COVID-19. Study context: The United States, Italy and Spain supplied acute and convalescent COVID-19 samples. PBMCs, B-cell-depleted T cells, or T cells provided the cDNA or gDNA that made up the material.

The CDR3 has 14 amino acids. J was trimmed by 4 bases and V by 6 bases; bases with no gene match: 8. Germline CDR1 and CDR2: MNHEY and SMNVEV (reference sequence). As originally analysed: For nucleated cells, counts were estimated from reference gene primer amplification. Measured with immunoSEQ multiplex PCR; TCRdb has only the in-frame clones, and not every one. The DNA gave D and trimming, while V, J and clone size come from that table. The table records about 270,000 clones, more than 75% of them present only once. The J gene is TRBJ2-5, the V gene TRBV27, with 7 nucleotides matching TRBD1. The TCR was taken from a woman between 45 and 65 years old with acute or convalescent COVID-19. Sequencing was carried out using peripheral blood. CDR3 protein: CASRKDRERETQYF. Written as DNA, the CDR3 is TGTGCCAGCAGGAAAGACAGGGAGCGAGAGACCCAGTACTTC.